The 20 T cell receptor beta chains listed next were all sequenced from one sample in a study of shared clonotypes between healthy human individuals. Method: immunoSEQ multiplex PCR; TCRdb's copy keeps in-frame clones and lacks some. The sample consists of 400,000 to 600,000 clones, about 96% of them appearing once. Specimen: naive CD4+ T cells sorted from blood. Indicated subset: CD45RA+ positively selected. These receptors all stem from a woman in her twenties or thirties in good health.

This clone was seen just once. The rearrangement joins TRBV4-1 to TRBJ2-1, with 8 bases aligning to TRBD2. This CDR3 has 17 amino acids. V dropped 0 bases and J dropped 3; count of bases not matched to a gene: 7. From germline, CDR1 is MGHRA and CDR2 YSYEKL. CDR3: CASSQDSTSGYYNEQFF. Here the CDR3 DNA reads TGCGCCAGCAGCCAAGATTCAACTAGCGGATACTACAATGAGCAGTTCTTC.

The gene calls are TRBV28 and TRBJ2-7, with TRBD1 identical over 7 bases. V lost 3 bases, J lost 11 bases, and 10 bases stayed unmatched. The CDR3 sequence is 13 residues long. CDR1 is MDHEN and CDR2 is SYDVKM in the germline V gene. CDR3 residues: CASSFTGVLVKYF. The DNA of the CDR3 is TGTGCCAGCAGTTTTACAGGGGTTTTAGTAAAGTACTTC.

In DNA form, the CDR3 reads TGTGCCAGCAGCCTGGCCCGGGGCTCCTACAATGAGCAGTTCTTC. This encodes CASSLARGSYNEQFF. The rearrangement links TRBV5-4 to TRBJ2-1; D perhaps matches TRBD2 (5 bases). The CDR3 is 15 residues long. V lost 4 bases, J lost 0 bases, and 11 bases lay in between. The germline V gene has CDR1 SGHNT and CDR2 YYREEE (reference sequence).

The chain links TRBV6-6 to TRBJ2-1; D ambiguous. The CDR3 totals 14 residues. The germline V and J ends were trimmed by 5 bases and 6 bases, with 14 bases remaining between them. From germline, CDR1 is MNHNY and CDR2 SVGAGI (reference sequence). This CDR3 reads CASSPGLEFNEQFF. CDR3 bases: TGTGCCAGCAGTCCCGGGTTGGAGTTCAATGAGCAGTTCTTC.

The table lists this clone with a count of one. J is TRBJ2-7 and V is TRBV11-1; D possibly corresponds to TRBD1 (6 bases). Per the germline V gene, CDR1 is SGHAT and CDR2 is FQDESV (reference sequence). Deletions cut 5 bases from V and 5 bases from J, with 10 bases between. The CDR3 is 12 amino acids. As DNA, the CDR3 is TGTGCCAGCAGCCGTGGGGGCCACGAGCAGTACTTC. Encoded protein: CASSRGGHEQYF.

V is TRBV15 and J is TRBJ2-5; D is unclear. Germline V gives CDR1 LNHNV, CDR2 YYDKDF (reference sequence). The CDR3 sequence is 14 residues long. The ends were cut back, 1 base at V and 5 bases at J, with 11 bases in the middle. The chain's CDR3 is CATSRVPGRETQYF. The CDR3 bases are TGTGCCACCAGCAGAGTTCCGGGTCGGGAGACCCAGTACTTC.

The V gene is TRBV7-6, the J gene TRBJ2-5; D is ambiguous. Gene TRBJ2-7 matches the end of the DNA better, so the J call may be wrong. CDR1 and CDR2 from the germline V gene are SGHVS and FNYEAQ. This CDR3 spans 14 amino acids. The CDR3: CASSQGAGTYEQYF. CDR3 DNA sequence: TGTGCCAGCAGCCAAGGTGCTGGGACCTACGAGCAGTACTTC.

The rearrangement uses TRBV6-5 and TRBJ2-2; D remains ambiguous. V was clipped by 2 bases and J by 2 bases, with 9 bases between them. This CDR3 has 15 amino acids. The germline gives CDR1 MNHEY, CDR2 SVGAGI. The CDR3: CASSYTFFNTGELFF. For the CDR3, the DNA is TGTGCCAGCAGTTACACCTTTTTTAACACCGGGGAGCTGTTTTTT.

The V gene is TRBV4-1, the J gene TRBJ1-1; D uncertain. Germline-derived CDR1 and CDR2 are MGHRA and YSYEKL. This CDR3 has 16 amino acids. Trimming took 3 bases from V and 4 from J, leaving 18 bases between them. The CDR3 DNA reads TGCGCCAGCAGCCACCGGTGGTATTCGGTTGGCACTGAAGCTTTCTTT. Protein sequence: CASSHRWYSVGTEAFF.

This chain joins TRBV28 and TRBJ1-4; 9 bases line up with TRBD1. The CDR3 spans 15 residues. CDR1 is MDHEN and CDR2 is SYDVKM in the germline V gene. V dropped 6 bases and J dropped 4; count of bases not matched to a gene: 6. In DNA form, the CDR3 reads TGTGCCAGCAGATCGACAGGGGGGATTAATGAAAAACTGTTTTTT. Translating it yields CASRSTGGINEKLFF.

The J gene is TRBJ2-3, the V gene TRBV6-5; TRBD1 is a possible D gene (5 bases). V was trimmed by 0 bases and J by 4 bases, leaving 14 bases between them. Germline CDR1 is MNHEY and CDR2 is SVGAGI. This CDR3 region has 16 residues. The CDR3 sequence is CASSYSLVSRADTQYF. CDR3 in DNA: TGTGCCAGCAGTTACTCGTTGGTGTCCAGGGCAGATACGCAGTATTTT.

This sequence joins TRBV5-1 and TRBJ2-2, with TRBD2 matching over 10 bases. The trim removed 2 bases at V and 4 bases at J, leaving 5 bases unmatched. The CDR3 covers 16 residues. The germline CDR1 and CDR2 sequences are SGHRS and YFSETQ. CDR3 residues: CASSLSSGSVTGELFF. CDR3 nucleotide sequence: TGCGCCAGCAGCTTATCTAGCGGGAGTGTCACCGGGGAGCTGTTTTTT. The whole variable domain, remainder taken from reference TRBV5-1 and TRBJ2-2, is KAGVTQTPRYLIKTRGQQVTLSCSPISGHRSVSWYQQTPGQGLQFLFEYFSETQRNKGNFPGRFSGRQFSNSRSEMNVSTLELGDSALYLCASSLSSGSVTGELFFGEGSRLTVL.

The J gene is TRBJ2-7, the V gene TRBV6-5; TRBD2 matches at 9 bases. Trimming removed 6 bases from V and 0 bases from J; junction bases left unmatched: 6. Germline V gene sequence: CDR1 MNHEY, CDR2 SVGAGI. The CDR3 length is 15 residues. The CDR3 spells CASRPEREASYEQYF. CDR3 bases: TGTGCCAGCAGACCCGAGCGGGAGGCCTCCTACGAGCAGTACTTC.

This clone has only one observation. This chain uses TRBV5-1 with TRBJ1-1; D remains unclear. Germline V gives CDR1 SGHRS, CDR2 YFSETQ. V dropped 6 bases and J dropped 0 bases, with 15 bases sitting between them. This CDR3 comprises 15 residues. The CDR3 DNA reads TGCGCCAGCAACCCGGTGGGATCCGTGAACACTGAAGCTTTCTTT. Encoded protein: CASNPVGSVNTEAFF. Full variable domain (outside the CDR3, taken from reference TRBV5-1 and TRBJ1-1): KAGVTQTPRYLIKTRGQQVTLSCSPISGHRSVSWYQQTPGQGLQFLFEYFSETQRNKGNFPGRFSGRQFSNSRSEMNVSTLELGDSALYLCASNPVGSVNTEAFFGQGTRLTVV.

This clone was detected only once. V and J are TRBV27 and TRBJ2-7, with D possibly TRBD1 on 6 matching bases. CDR1 is MNHEY, CDR2 SMNVEV, per germline (reference sequence). This CDR3 has 15 residues. V dropped 6 bases and J dropped 3 bases, with 18 bases sitting between them. CDR3 nucleotide sequence: TGTGCCAGCAGCCTACTCAGGGGTGAGGGCTACGAGCAGTACTTC. It codes for CASSLLRGEGYEQYF.

V usage is TRBV6-5 and J usage is TRBJ2-3; TRBD1 agrees at 11 bases. J lost 6 bases, V lost 1 base, and 6 bases had no gene match. CDR3 length equals 16 residues. The V gene's germline CDR1 is MNHEY and CDR2 SVGAGI. The CDR3 nucleotides are TGTGCCAGCAGTTACTTCGGACAGGGGGCAGCTGATACGCAGTATTTT. Its translation is CASSYFGQGAADTQYF.

The chain is built from TRBV28 and TRBJ1-4, with D perhaps TRBD1 (5 bases). Germline V lookup: CDR1 MDHEN, CDR2 SYDVKM. The CDR3 is made up of 12 amino acids. V lost 10 bases, J lost 7 bases, and 13 bases lay in between. CDR3 DNA: TGTGCCACCCTTGACAGCTCTGAAAAACTGTTTTTT. Protein sequence: CATLDSSEKLFF.

This chain connects TRBV9 to TRBJ1-1, with D unresolved. The CDR3 spans 17 residues. The germline V gene has CDR1 SGDLS and CDR2 YYNGEE. V was shortened by 4 bases and J by 4 bases, with 23 bases between the two germline ends. CDR3 sequence reads: CASSHGRILHQSTEAFF. The CDR3 DNA reads as TGTGCCAGCAGCCATGGGAGAATTCTTCATCAAAGCACTGAAGCTTTCTTT.

The chain links TRBV29-1 to TRBJ1-5; no clear D gene. Germline assignment: CDR1 SQVTM and CDR2 ANQGSEA. V lost 4 bases and J lost 7, with 8 bases in between. This CDR3 is built from 11 residues. The CDR3 nucleotides are TGCAGCGTTGGGGAGGGACAGCCCCAGCATTTT. It translates to CSVGEGQPQHF.

The chain combines TRBV28 with TRBJ1-3, with D unclear. CDR3 length equals 12 residues. Germline V gene sequence: CDR1 MDHEN, CDR2 SYDVKM. V dropped 10 bases and J dropped 3 bases, with 10 bases sitting between them. CDR3 in amino acids: CATSFSGNTIYF. In DNA form, the CDR3 reads TGTGCCACATCGTTCAGTGGAAACACCATATATTTT.